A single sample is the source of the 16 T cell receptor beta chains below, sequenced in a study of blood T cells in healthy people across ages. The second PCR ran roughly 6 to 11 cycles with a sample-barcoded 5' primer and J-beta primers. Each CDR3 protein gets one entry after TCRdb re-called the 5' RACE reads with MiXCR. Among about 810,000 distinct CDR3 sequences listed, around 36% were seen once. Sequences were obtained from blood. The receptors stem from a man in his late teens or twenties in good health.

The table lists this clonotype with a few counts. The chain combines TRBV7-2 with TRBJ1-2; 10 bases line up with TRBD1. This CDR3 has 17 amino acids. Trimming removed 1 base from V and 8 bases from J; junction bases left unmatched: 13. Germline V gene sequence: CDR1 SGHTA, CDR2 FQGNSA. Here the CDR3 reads CASSLVPTGTGASGYTF. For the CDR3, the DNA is TGTGCCAGCAGCTTAGTTCCCACCGGGACAGGGGCGTCCGGCTACACCTTC.

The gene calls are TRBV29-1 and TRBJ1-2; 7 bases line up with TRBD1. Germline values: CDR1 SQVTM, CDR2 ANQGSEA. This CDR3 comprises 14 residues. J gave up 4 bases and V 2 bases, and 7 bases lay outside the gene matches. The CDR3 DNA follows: TGCAGCGTTGAAAAAACGGGACAGTTCTATGGCTACACCTTC. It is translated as CSVEKTGQFYGYTF.

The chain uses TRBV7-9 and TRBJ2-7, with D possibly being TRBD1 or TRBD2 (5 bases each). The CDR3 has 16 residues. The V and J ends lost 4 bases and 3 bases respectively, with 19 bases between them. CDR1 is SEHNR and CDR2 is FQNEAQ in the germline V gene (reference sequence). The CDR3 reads CASSSRGGSTFYEQYF. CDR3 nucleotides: TGTGCCAGCAGCTCCCGGGGCGGTTCCACGTTCTACGAGCAGTACTTC.

In nucleotides, the CDR3 is TGTGCCAGCAGTTTTACGCCTGGGCAGGGGGCTGGTCAGCCCCAGCATTTT. Its protein is CASSFTPGQGAGQPQHF. The chain recombines TRBV12-3 or TRBV12-4 with TRBJ1-5, with 8 bases identical to TRBD1. Trimming at V came to 3 bases and at J to 6 bases, leaving 13 bases not matched to a gene. This CDR3 is built from 17 residues.

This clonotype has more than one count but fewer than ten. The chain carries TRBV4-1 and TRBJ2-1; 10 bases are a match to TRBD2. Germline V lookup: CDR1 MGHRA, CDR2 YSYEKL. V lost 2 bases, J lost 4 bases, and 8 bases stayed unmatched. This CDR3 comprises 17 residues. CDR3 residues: CASSQPASSGGYNEQFF. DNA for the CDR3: TGCGCCAGCAGCCAACCGGCCTCTAGCGGGGGTTACAATGAGCAGTTCTTC.

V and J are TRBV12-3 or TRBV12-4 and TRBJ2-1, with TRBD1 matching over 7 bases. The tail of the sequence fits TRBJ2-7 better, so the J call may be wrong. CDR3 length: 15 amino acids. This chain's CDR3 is CASSRQGNSYNEQYF. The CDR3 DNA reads TGTGCCAGCAGTCGACAGGGAAACTCCTACAATGAGCAGTACTTC.

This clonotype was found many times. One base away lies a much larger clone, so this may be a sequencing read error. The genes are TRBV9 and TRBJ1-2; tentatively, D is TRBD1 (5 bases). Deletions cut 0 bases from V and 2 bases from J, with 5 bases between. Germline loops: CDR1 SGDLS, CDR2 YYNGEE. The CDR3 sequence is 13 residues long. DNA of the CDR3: TGTGCCAGCAGCGTAGGGGACAACTATGGCTACACCTTC. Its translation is CASSVGDNYGYTF.

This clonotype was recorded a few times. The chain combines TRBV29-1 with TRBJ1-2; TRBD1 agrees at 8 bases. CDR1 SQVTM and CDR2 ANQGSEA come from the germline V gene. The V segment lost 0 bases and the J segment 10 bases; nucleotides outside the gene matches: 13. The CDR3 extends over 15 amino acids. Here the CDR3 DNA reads TGCAGCGTTGAAGATCCCCGGACAGGGCGTGTGGACTACACCTTC. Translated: CSVEDPRTGRVDYTF.

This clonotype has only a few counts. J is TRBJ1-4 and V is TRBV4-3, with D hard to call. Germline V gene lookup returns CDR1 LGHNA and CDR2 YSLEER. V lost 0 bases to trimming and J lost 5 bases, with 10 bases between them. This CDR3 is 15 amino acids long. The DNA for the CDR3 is TGCGCCAGCAGCCAAGAAGGGAAACAAAATGAAAAACTGTTTTTT. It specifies CASSQEGKQNEKLFF.

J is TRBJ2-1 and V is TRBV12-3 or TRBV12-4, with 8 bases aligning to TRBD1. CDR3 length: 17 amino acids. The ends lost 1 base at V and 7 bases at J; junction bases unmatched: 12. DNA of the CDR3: TGTGCCAGCAGTTTAGTGTTTGGAAGGACAGGGAAAAATGAGCAGTTCTTC. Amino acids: CASSLVFGRTGKNEQFF.

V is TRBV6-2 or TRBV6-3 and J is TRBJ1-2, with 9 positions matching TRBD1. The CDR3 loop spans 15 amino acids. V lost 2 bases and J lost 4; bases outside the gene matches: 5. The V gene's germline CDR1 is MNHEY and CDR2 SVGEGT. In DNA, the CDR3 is TGTGCCAGCAGTTACGGACAGGGGTTGACCTATGGCTACACCTTC. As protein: CASSYGQGLTYGYTF.

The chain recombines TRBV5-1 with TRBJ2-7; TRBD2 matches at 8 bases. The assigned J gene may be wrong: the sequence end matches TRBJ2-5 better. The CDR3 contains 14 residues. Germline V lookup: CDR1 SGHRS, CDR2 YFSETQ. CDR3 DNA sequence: TGCGCCAGCAGCCCGGGAGGGGTTGAGGAGACCCAGTACTTC. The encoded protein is CASSPGGVEETQYF.

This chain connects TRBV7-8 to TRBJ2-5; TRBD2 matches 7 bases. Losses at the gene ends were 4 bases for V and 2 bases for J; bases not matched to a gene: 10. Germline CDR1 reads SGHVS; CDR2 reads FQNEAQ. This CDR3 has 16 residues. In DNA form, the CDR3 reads TGTGCCAGCAGCTCATATAGTAGCGGGCCACAAGAGACCCAGTACTTC. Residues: CASSSYSSGPQETQYF.

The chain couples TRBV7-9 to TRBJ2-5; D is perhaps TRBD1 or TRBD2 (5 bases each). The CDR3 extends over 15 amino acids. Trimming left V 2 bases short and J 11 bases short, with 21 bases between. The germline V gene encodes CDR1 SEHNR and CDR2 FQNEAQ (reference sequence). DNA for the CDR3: TGTGCCAGCAGCTTAAGGCGACGGGGCCACAATGAGCAGTACTTC. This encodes CASSLRRRGHNEQYF. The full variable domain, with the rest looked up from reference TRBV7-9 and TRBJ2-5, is DTGVSQNPRHKITKRGQNVTFRCDPISEHNRLYWYRQTLGQGPEFLTYFQNEAQLEKSRLLSDRFSAERPKGSFSTLEIQRTEQGDSAMYLCASSLRRRGHNEQYFGPGTRLLVL.

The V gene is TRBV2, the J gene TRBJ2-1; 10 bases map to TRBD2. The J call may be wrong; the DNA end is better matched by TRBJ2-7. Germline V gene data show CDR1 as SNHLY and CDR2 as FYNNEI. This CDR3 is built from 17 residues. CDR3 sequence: CASVGSGGPYSYNEQYF. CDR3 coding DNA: TGTGCCAGCGTCGGTAGCGGGGGGCCATACTCCTACAATGAGCAGTACTTC.

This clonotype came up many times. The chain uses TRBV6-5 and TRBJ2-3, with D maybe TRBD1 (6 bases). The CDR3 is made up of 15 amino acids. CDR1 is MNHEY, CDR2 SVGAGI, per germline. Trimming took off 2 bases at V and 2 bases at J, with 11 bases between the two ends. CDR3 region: CASSYRGTDTDTQYF. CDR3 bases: TGTGCCAGCAGTTACAGGGGGACCGACACAGATACGCAGTATTTT.